This passage covers 20 T cell receptor beta chains from one sample sequenced in a study of cytomegalovirus exposure and HLA in healthy donors. Use of 60 Vbeta and 13 Jbeta primers characterized the PCR. Using immunoSEQ multiplex PCR, the repertoire was profiled, and TCRdb retains in-frame clones only, with some absent. The sample contains about 120,000 clones, approximately 67% of which appear only once. Sequencing was performed on PBMCs. These receptors were taken from a man in his late teens or twenties in good health and CMV-seropositive.

The rearrangement links TRBV10-3 to TRBJ1-2; no clear D. The V gene's germline CDR1 is ENHRY and CDR2 SYGVKD. The length of the CDR3 is 13 residues. V lost 2 bases and J 9 bases, leaving 13 bases between the germline ends. The CDR3 here is CAISEGLLFSYTF. In DNA form, the CDR3 reads TGTGCCATCAGTGAGGGACTTCTCTTTAGCTACACCTTC.

The V gene is TRBV6-6, the J gene TRBJ2-7; possibly TRBD1 for D (5 bases). The CDR3 is 12 amino acids. V was clipped by 5 bases and J by 4 bases, with 9 bases between them. Germline loops: CDR1 MNHNY, CDR2 SVGAGI (reference sequence). This CDR3 is CASSPQGYEQYF. DNA for the CDR3: TGTGCCAGCAGTCCCCAGGGATACGAGCAGTACTTC.

The chain has TRBV7-9 and TRBJ2-1; the D is unclear. The CDR3 spans 13 residues. Deletions cut 3 bases from V and 6 bases from J, with 9 bases between. Germline lookup yields CDR1 SEHNR and CDR2 FQNEAQ (reference sequence). The CDR3 DNA reads as TGTGCCAGCAGCTTCCGAGGTTCCAATGAGCAGTTCTTC. Its translation is CASSFRGSNEQFF.

This clone was seen only a few times. This chain joins TRBV5-4 and TRBJ1-2; tentatively, D is TRBD1 (5 bases). The CDR3 contains 15 residues. The V gene's germline CDR1 is SGHNT and CDR2 YYREEE (reference sequence). Between the trimmed V and J ends, which lost 2 bases and 4 bases, there was a span of 15 bases. In DNA, the CDR3 is TGTGCCAGCAGCTTCCGAGACAGTTACACCTATGGCTACACCTTC. Translation: CASSFRDSYTYGYTF.

The chain combines TRBV5-1 with TRBJ2-1; possible D gene TRBD2, 5 bases. Per germline, CDR1 SGHRS and CDR2 YFSETQ. The CDR3 covers 15 residues. The V and J ends lost 2 bases and 0 bases respectively, with 9 bases between them. The CDR3 loop is CASSFEGSSYNEQFF. The DNA for the CDR3 is TGCGCCAGCAGCTTCGAGGGCAGCTCCTACAATGAGCAGTTCTTC.

The rearrangement links TRBV11-3 to TRBJ2-1; D is uncertain. Per the germline V gene, CDR1 is SGHNT and CDR2 is YENEEA. The CDR3 spans 15 residues. Trimming took off 5 bases at V and 0 bases at J, with 11 bases between the two ends. CDR3 sequence reads: CASSLNGISYNEQFF. The CDR3 DNA reads TGTGCCAGCAGCCTAAATGGTATCTCCTACAATGAGCAGTTCTTC.

The chain has TRBV7-9 and TRBJ2-2, with 8 positions matching TRBD1. The CDR3 loop spans 15 amino acids. V was clipped by 5 bases and J by 3 bases; unmatched bases: 5. Germline values: CDR1 SEHNR, CDR2 FQNEAQ (reference sequence). The CDR3 DNA sequence: TGTGCCAGCAGCCAGGGGGCGCGGGACACCGGGGAGCTGTTTTTT. Protein product: CASSQGARDTGELFF.

This clone was counted a single time. The chain links TRBV19 to TRBJ1-5, with 8 bases matching TRBD1. Trimming removed 5 bases from V and 2 bases from J; junction bases left unmatched: 8. Germline lookup yields CDR1 LNHDA and CDR2 SQIVND (reference sequence). The CDR3 runs to 16 residues. The CDR3 nucleotides are TGTGCCAGTAGTCCGACAGGGGAAGGCGGCAATCAGCCCCAGCATTTT. Its protein product is CASSPTGEGGNQPQHF. Looking up the rest from reference TRBV19 and TRBJ1-5 gives the full variable domain: DGGITQSPKYLFRKEGQNVTLSCEQNLNHDAMYWYRQDPGQGLRLIYYSQIVNDFQKGDIAEGYSVSREKKESFPLTVTSAQKNPTAFYLCASSPTGEGGNQPQHFGDGTRLSIL.

The chain uses TRBV25-1 and TRBJ2-5, with 9 bases identical to TRBD2. The germline CDR1 and CDR2 sequences are MGHDK and SYGVNS. There are 15 residues in the CDR3. J gave up 5 bases and V 3 bases, and 7 bases lay outside the gene matches. The CDR3 DNA follows: TGTGCCAGCAGTGACGGGCGGGGGGGCCTGGAGACCCAGTACTTC. Translation: CASSDGRGGLETQYF.

This chain links TRBV10-3 with TRBJ2-3; 13 bases are shared with TRBD2. Germline CDR1 reads ENHRY; CDR2 reads SYGVKD. This CDR3 contains 15 residues. J lost 4 bases, V lost 6 bases, and 4 bases had no gene match. The CDR3 reads CAIRRTSGGSDTQYF. CDR3 in DNA: TGTGCCATCAGGCGGACTAGCGGGGGATCAGATACGCAGTATTTT.

This chain connects TRBV28 to TRBJ1-5; TRBD1 matches 10 bases. V lost 5 bases to trimming and J lost 7 bases; unmatched junction nucleotides: 8. The CDR3 runs to 15 residues. Per germline, CDR1 MDHEN and CDR2 SYDVKM. CDR3 loop: CASSLGQGFRQPQHF. Written as DNA, the CDR3 is TGTGCCAGCAGTCTGGGACAGGGGTTCCGGCAGCCCCAGCATTTT.

The chain carries TRBV7-9 and TRBJ2-7; 7 bases are shared with TRBD1. Losses at the gene ends were 1 base for V and 4 bases for J; bases not matched to a gene: 16. The V gene's germline CDR1 is SEHNR and CDR2 FQNEAQ (reference sequence). The CDR3 sequence is 18 residues long. The CDR3 region is CASSLGFSQTQGSYEQYF. The DNA for the CDR3 is TGTGCCAGCAGCTTAGGTTTTTCCCAGACACAGGGGTCATACGAGCAGTACTTC. The variable domain in full, with the rest retrieved from reference TRBV7-9 and TRBJ2-7, is DTGVSQNPRHKITKRGQNVTFRCDPISEHNRLYWYRQTLGQGPEFLTYFQNEAQLEKSRLLSDRFSAERPKGSFSTLEIQRTEQGDSAMYLCASSLGFSQTQGSYEQYFGPGTRLTVT.

This clone was seen a handful of times. The V gene is TRBV5-6, the J gene TRBJ1-2; 7 bases align to TRBD1. Germline CDR1 SGHDT, CDR2 YYEEEE. J was trimmed by 0 bases and V by 4 bases; bases with no gene match: 6. The CDR3 contains 15 residues. The CDR3 loop reads CASSPKGAPNYGYTF. CDR3 coding DNA: TGTGCCAGCAGCCCAAAGGGGGCTCCTAACTATGGCTACACCTTC.

The gene calls are TRBV5-1 and TRBJ2-2, with 7 positions matching TRBD1. V lost 4 bases and J lost 5; bases outside the gene matches: 20. Germline CDR1 SGHRS, CDR2 YFSETQ. The length of the CDR3 is 19 residues. CDR3 sequence reads: CASSVQKGGHRSITGELFF. CDR3 DNA sequence: TGCGCCAGCAGCGTGCAGAAAGGGGGCCACAGGTCGATTACCGGGGAGCTGTTTTTT.

The chain recombines TRBV2 with TRBJ1-6, with TRBD1 matching 7 bases. The CDR3 runs to 13 residues. The V segment lost 7 bases and the J segment 8 bases; nucleotides outside the gene matches: 5. Germline values: CDR1 SNHLY, CDR2 FYNNEI. The CDR3 loop is CASTTGPYSPLHF. In DNA, the CDR3 is TGTGCCAGCACGACAGGGCCCTATTCACCCCTCCACTTT.

This clone was found a few times. The chain carries TRBV28 and TRBJ2-1; 10 positions agree with TRBD2. This CDR3 has 16 amino acids. Trimming at V came to 4 bases and at J to 3 bases, leaving 6 bases not matched to a gene. The germline V gene has CDR1 MDHEN and CDR2 SYDVKM. CDR3 sequence: CASSSPLAGDYNEQFF. Written as DNA, the CDR3 is TGTGCCAGCAGTTCCCCCCTAGCGGGGGACTACAATGAGCAGTTCTTC.

The genes are TRBV28 and TRBJ1-2; 7 nucleotides agree with TRBD1. V shed 5 bases and J 2 bases; nucleotides not matched to a gene: 11. The CDR3 has 16 residues. Germline CDR1 MDHEN, CDR2 SYDVKM. The CDR3 nucleotides are TGTGCCAGCAGTGTTGTGACAGGGAAATTAAACTATGGCTACACCTTC. Translated: CASSVVTGKLNYGYTF.

The chain recombines TRBV7-2 with TRBJ1-1; TRBD1 aligns across 7 bases. In germline, CDR1 is SGHTA, CDR2 FQGNSA. The CDR3 is 14 residues long. The trim removed 1 base at V and 11 bases at J, leaving 10 bases unmatched. The CDR3 coding sequence is TGTGCCAGCAGCTTAGAAGGGGGCCACCTGAGTGCTTTCTTT. Protein: CASSLEGGHLSAFF.

A note on this clone: Since a much larger clone is just one base distant, this may be a read error. The chain carries TRBV27 and TRBJ2-6; no clear D gene. Deletions cut 4 bases from V and 0 bases from J, with 4 bases between. The CDR3 sequence is 14 residues long. The germline CDR1 and CDR2 sequences are MNHEY and SMNVEV (reference sequence). CDR3 sequence reads: CASSYSSGANVLTF. The CDR3 DNA follows: TGTGCCAGCAGTTACAGCTCTGGGGCCAACGTCCTGACTTTC.

The genes are TRBV4-2 and TRBJ2-5; D is ambiguous. The germline V and J ends were trimmed by 2 bases and 0 bases, with 13 bases remaining between them. This CDR3 has 16 amino acids. CDR1 is LGHNA and CDR2 is YNFKEQ in the germline V gene. In DNA form, the CDR3 reads TGTGCCAGCAGCCAAACCGCCTCCAGGTACCAAGAGACCCAGTACTTC. Its protein product is CASSQTASRYQETQYF.